The entry that follows covers one T cell receptor (beta chain) sequence. Its antigen is as yet unknown. The data belong to a study of CD8 T cells in Susac syndrome. Study outcomes and limitations: A relatively small number of individuals underwent TCR sequencing and HLA analysis.

RNA totalling about 0.5 to 1 ug underwent reverse transcription with random hexamers. Coverage of TCR beta CDR3 amplification by immunoSEQ multiplex PCR extended to 54 Vbeta and 13 Jbeta. TCRdb reanalysed the immunoSEQ multiplex PCR reads using MiXCR and keeps one entry per CDR3 protein. The table records 180,000 or so distinct CDR3 sequences, about 95% of them present only once. Trimming shortened V by 5 bases and J by 3 bases, and 14 bases separated the two germline ends. The CDR3 loop spans 15 amino acids. The healthy controls were matched to patients by age and sex. TEMRA cells were enriched by FACS, and CD4+ and CD8+ T cells were negatively isolated.

Sequencing input: CD4+ T cells from PBMCs. The rearrangement links TRBV23-1 to TRBJ1-3; D is unresolved. TRBV23-1 carries the ORF label, with uncertain function. The TCR originated in a human donor in good health. The CDR3 bases are TGCGCCAGCAGTATATACCTGGACGGTGGAAACACCATATATTTT. Translated: CASSIYLDGGNTIYF.